This TCR beta chain was identified during a study of blood T cell repertoires in COVID-19. The CDR3 loop spans 12 amino acids. Trimming shortened V by 3 bases and J by 4 bases, and 7 bases separated the two germline ends. CDR1 and CDR2 from the germline V gene are GTSNPN and SVGIG (reference sequence). Profiled with immunoSEQ multiplex PCR; TCRdb holds only in-frame clones, not every one. The repertoire includes about 150,000 clones, roughly 90% of them detected once, and around 5.1% sits in the top ten. This clone was seen just once. This rearrangement joins TRBV30 to TRBJ2-1, with D hard to call. This TCR was recovered from a man between 18 and 35 years old with COVID-19, enrolled during active disease. The sequenced sample was peripheral blood. The CDR3 reads CAWSYGYNEQFF. The CDR3 DNA follows: TGTGCCTGGAGCTACGGGTACAATGAGCAGTTCTTC.